This T cell receptor beta chain was recorded in a study of cytomegalovirus exposure and HLA in healthy donors. Overall study results and limits: CMV serostatus was the only recorded immune exposure for donors.

This CDR3 has 13 residues. Germline CDR1 SGHRS, CDR2 YFSETQ. The V end lost 4 bases, the J end lost 0 bases, and 5 bases lay between the germline ends. Primers included in the PCR were 60 Vbeta and 13 Jbeta primers. The repertoire was sequenced with immunoSEQ multiplex PCR; TCRdb's copy has only in-frame clones and lacks some. This sample contains some 130,000 clones. In the case of this clone: As yet, its antigen is unknown.

The origin of this receptor is a man younger than 35 in good health and CMV-seronegative. The source material was PBMCs. This chain uses TRBV5-1 with TRBJ1-5, with D unclear. CDR3 in amino acids: CASSRDSNQPQHF. The CDR3 nucleotides read TGCGCCAGCAGCCGGGATAGCAATCAGCCCCAGCATTTT.